Presented here are 4 T cell receptor beta chains from one specimen sequenced in a study of early T cells in non-severe SARS-CoV-2 infection. TCRdb re-derived calls from the 5' RACE reads in MiXCR, one entry per CDR3 protein. The top ten clones hold 1.1% to 1.5% of a sample with 55,000 or so distinct CDR3 sequences, approximately 12% of them seen once. The sample taken for sequencing was whole blood. These TCRs come from an adult who was a healthcare worker with PCR-confirmed SARS-CoV-2 infection or an uninfected control (not recorded which).

This clonotype has a handful of counts. The chain recombines TRBV9 with TRBJ1-1; perhaps TRBD1 as D (6 bases). The CDR3 is made up of 15 amino acids. With 0 bases removed from V and 0 bases from J, the gap between germline ends came to 9 bases. The germline gives CDR1 SGDLS, CDR2 YYNGEE. CDR3 coding DNA: TGTGCCAGCAGCGTAGAAGGGGGTATGAACACTGAAGCTTTCTTT. Encoded protein: CASSVEGGMNTEAFF.

This clonotype was recorded many times. The J gene is TRBJ1-5, the V gene TRBV6-2 or TRBV6-3; D not resolved. Trimming removed 5 bases at V and 3 bases at J, with 20 bases between. This CDR3 region has 17 residues. The germline V gene encodes CDR1 MNHEY and CDR2 SVGEGT. In DNA, the CDR3 is TGTGCCAGCAGTCAAGAGGTACTCTATAGGGCCAATCAGCCCCAGCATTTT. Translated: CASSQEVLYRANQPQHF.

This clonotype was observed at least ten times. The J gene is TRBJ2-5, the V gene TRBV11-2, with 8 bases identical to TRBD1. CDR1 and CDR2 from the germline V gene are SGHAT and FQNNGV. The V segment lost 5 bases and the J segment 2 bases; nucleotides outside the gene matches: 4. This CDR3 is 14 amino acids long. CDR3 protein: CASSNRGIQETQYF. In nucleotides, the CDR3 is TGTGCCAGCAGCAACAGGGGGATTCAAGAGACCCAGTACTTC.

This clonotype was detected only a few times. The CDR3 bases are TGTGCCAGCAGCCCCGGGATGAACACTGAAGCTTTCTTT. This sequence encodes CASSPGMNTEAFF. The chain is built from TRBV7-6 and TRBJ1-1; D unclear. The CDR3 sequence is 13 residues long. Trimming took 5 bases from V and 0 from J, leaving 7 bases between them. From germline, CDR1 is SGHVS and CDR2 FNYEAQ.